This entry describes one T cell receptor beta chain. Assay: immunoSEQ multiplex PCR; the TCRdb copy retains only in-frame clones and omits some. The table shows more than 150,000 clones, with roughly 87% occurring only once. The data stem from a study of blood T cell repertoires in COVID-19. Study in general: The samples span acute and convalescent COVID-19 from the United States, Italy and Spain.

Germline CDR1 is LGHNT and CDR2 is FRNRAP. The CDR3 is made up of 15 amino acids. V gave up 1 base and J gave up 7 bases, with 13 bases separating them. The sequenced material came from PBMCs or T cells enriched from blood (not recorded which). This receptor was obtained from a woman between 50 and 59 years old who had recovered from COVID-19. J is TRBJ2-2 and V is TRBV12-5, with D perhaps matching TRBD1 (6 bases). CDR3 bases: TGTGCTAGTGGTTTGGGACAGGTGGTCAGCGGGGAGCTGTTTTTT. It codes for CASGLGQVVSGELFF.